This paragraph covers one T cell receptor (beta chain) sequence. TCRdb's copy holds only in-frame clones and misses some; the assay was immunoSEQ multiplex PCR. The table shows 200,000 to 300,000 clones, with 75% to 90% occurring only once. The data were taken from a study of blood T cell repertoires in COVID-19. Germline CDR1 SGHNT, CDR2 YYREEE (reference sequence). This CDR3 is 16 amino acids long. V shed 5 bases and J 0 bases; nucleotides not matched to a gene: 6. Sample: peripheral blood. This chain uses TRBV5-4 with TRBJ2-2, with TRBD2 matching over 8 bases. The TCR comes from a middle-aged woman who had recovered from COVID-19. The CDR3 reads CASSLPGLANTGELFF. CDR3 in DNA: TGTGCCAGCAGTCTACCGGGACTAGCGAACACCGGGGAGCTGTTTTTT.